This is a list of T cell receptor beta chains from one sample in a study of T cell changes during pregnancy in multiple sclerosis. Assay: immunoSEQ multiplex PCR; the TCRdb copy retains only in-frame clones and omits some. This table holds about 41,000 clones, roughly nine tenths found once. Material: CD4+ T cells from peripheral blood mononuclear cells, obtained in the first trimester of pregnancy. These receptors all stem from a female donor with multiple sclerosis, enrolled in a pregnancy study. CDR3s include the opening cysteine and the closing phenylalanine or tryptophan. The D gene is left open where the match is weak. Rows may omit the clone size; those that give it use once, few, many or a size class.

size: .; D: .; V: TRBV7-2; length: 11; J: TRBJ2-1; CDR3: CASSSLSEQFF; DNA: TGTGCCAGCAGCTCCCTGAGTGAGCAGTTCTTC
size: .; D: TRBD1; V: TRBV2; length: 15; J: TRBJ2-1; CDR3: CASSLGQGLYNEQFF; DNA: TGTGCCAGCAGTTTGGGACAGGGTTTGTACAATGAGCAGTTCTTC
size: .; D: .; V: TRBV11-2; length: 14; J: TRBJ2-1; CDR3: CASSFRSSYNEQFF; DNA: TGTGCCAGCAGCTTTAGGAGCTCCTACAATGAGCAGTTCTTC
size: .; D: TRBD1; V: TRBV18; length: 15; J: TRBJ2-7; CDR3: CASSQGTGGIYEQYF; DNA: TGTGCCAGCTCACAGGGGACAGGGGGCATCTACGAGCAGTACTTC
size: .; D: TRBD2; V: TRBV5-1; length: 19; J: TRBJ2-3; CDR3: CASSLVGSGRAKSTDTQYF; DNA: TGCGCCAGCAGCTTGGTAGGTAGCGGGAGAGCGAAGTCCACAGATACGCAGTATTTT
size: .; D: TRBD2; V: TRBV7-7; length: 18; J: TRBJ2-7; CDR3: CASSSNRCGSGTSDEQYF; DNA: TGTGCTAGCAGCTCCAATCGATGCGGGTCCGGGACTAGCGACGAGCAGTACTTC
size: few; D: .; V: TRBV18; length: 14; J: TRBJ2-1; CDR3: CASSLRLEDNEQFF; DNA: TGTGCCAGCTCACTACGACTAGAAGACAATGAGCAGTTCTTC
size: .; D: .; V: TRBV7-9; length: 15; J: TRBJ2-3; CDR3: CASSFSGSDTDTQYF; DNA: TGTGCCAGCAGCTTTTCAGGGTCGGACACAGATACGCAGTATTTT
size: .; D: TRBD1; V: TRBV9; length: 15; J: TRBJ1-2; CDR3: CASSAGTGRHRGYTF; DNA: TGTGCCAGCAGCGCCGGGACAGGGAGGCATCGCGGCTACACCTTC
size: .; D: .; V: TRBV10-3; length: 14; J: TRBJ2-3; CDR3: CAISDVAVTDTQYF; DNA: TGTGCCATCAGTGACGTAGCTGTCACAGATACGCAGTATTTT
size: .; D: .; V: TRBV7-9; length: 13; J: TRBJ2-1; CDR3: CASSVSGYNEQFF; DNA: TGTGCCAGCAGCGTTAGCGGCTACAATGAGCAGTTCTTC
size: .; D: TRBD2; V: TRBV7-6; length: 17; J: TRBJ2-5; CDR3: CASSLVLAGAAQETQYF; DNA: TGTGCCAGCAGCTTAGTCCTGGCGGGAGCGGCCCAAGAGACCCAGTACTTC
size: .; D: .; V: TRBV21-1; length: 17; J: TRBJ2-5; CDR3: CASSKAGTPLEGETQYF; DNA: TGTGCCAGCAGCAAAGCCGGGACCCCCTTGGAGGGAGAGACCCAGTACTTC
size: .; D: .; V: TRBV27; length: 13; J: TRBJ2-5; CDR3: CASSWIQGETQYF; DNA: TGTGCCAGCTCGTGGATTCAGGGGGAGACCCAGTACTTC
size: .; D: .; V: TRBV27; length: 12; J: TRBJ1-2; CDR3: CASSPTGWGYTF; DNA: TGTGCCAGCAGTCCGACAGGCTGGGGCTACACCTTC
size: .; D: TRBD2; V: TRBV19; length: 17; J: TRBJ2-1; CDR3: CASSIDVTSGRATEQFF; DNA: TGTGCCAGTAGTATAGATGTGACTAGCGGGAGAGCGACTGAGCAGTTCTTC
size: .; D: TRBD2; V: TRBV15; length: 17; J: TRBJ2-1; CDR3: CATSGRLAGAPYNEQFF; DNA: TGTGCCACCAGCGGCCGACTAGCGGGAGCCCCCTACAATGAGCAGTTCTTC
size: .; D: TRBD2; V: TRBV7-9; length: 17; J: TRBJ2-2; CDR3: CASSFAPAGGRSGELFF; DNA: TGTGCCAGCAGCTTTGCCCCGGCGGGCGGGAGGAGCGGGGAGCTGTTTTTT
size: .; D: .; V: TRBV7-3; length: 17; J: TRBJ2-5; CDR3: CASSLMGDKSSRETQYF; DNA: TGTGCCAGCAGCTTAATGGGGGACAAGTCATCCAGGGAGACCCAGTACTTC
size: .; D: TRBD2; V: TRBV28; length: 17; J: TRBJ2-2; CDR3: CASTGRASGRRPGELFF; DNA: TGTGCCAGCACGGGGAGGGCTAGCGGGAGAAGACCCGGGGAGCTGTTTTTT
size: .; D: .; V: TRBV2; length: 15; J: TRBJ2-2; CDR3: CASSEGAGVYGELFF; DNA: TGTGCCAGCAGTGAGGGGGCGGGAGTTTACGGGGAGCTGTTTTTT
size: .; D: TRBD2; V: TRBV7-2; length: 18; J: TRBJ2-7; CDR3: CASSSDRAGGPRAYEQYF; DNA: TGTGCCAGCAGCTCTGACCGAGCGGGAGGGCCCCGAGCCTACGAGCAGTACTTC
size: .; D: .; V: TRBV29-1; length: 12; J: TRBJ1-2; CDR3: CSVLQGTYGYTF; DNA: TGCAGCGTCCTACAGGGTACCTATGGCTACACCTTC
size: .; D: .; V: TRBV19; length: 14; J: TRBJ2-7; CDR3: CASSRSGASYEQYF; DNA: TGTGCCAGTAGCAGGAGCGGAGCCTCCTACGAGCAGTACTTC
size: .; D: .; V: TRBV5-4; length: 13; J: TRBJ2-7; CDR3: CASSPRDTYEQYF; DNA: TGTGCCAGCAGCCCCAGGGATACCTACGAGCAGTACTTC
size: .; D: TRBD2; V: TRBV9; length: 15; J: TRBJ2-3; CDR3: CASSAREIGTDTQYF; DNA: TGTGCCAGCAGCGCGCGGGAGATCGGCACAGATACGCAGTATTTT
size: .; D: .; V: TRBV2; length: 11; J: TRBJ2-5; CDR3: CASLGVETQYF; DNA: TGTGCCAGTTTAGGGGTCGAGACCCAGTACTTC
size: .; D: .; V: TRBV18; length: 14; J: TRBJ2-7; CDR3: CASSPNRGVDEQYF; DNA: TGTGCCAGCTCACCCAACCGCGGAGTCGACGAGCAGTACTTC
size: .; D: TRBD1; V: TRBV29-1; length: 13; J: TRBJ1-1; CDR3: CSVRQGAQTEAFF; DNA: TGCAGCGTACGACAGGGGGCGCAAACTGAAGCTTTCTTT
size: .; D: TRBD2; V: TRBV4-3; length: 15; J: TRBJ2-2; CDR3: CASSQQTSWTGELFF; DNA: TGCGCCAGCAGCCAGCAGACTAGCTGGACCGGGGAGCTGTTTTTT
size: .; D: TRBD2; V: TRBV14; length: 17; J: TRBJ2-3; CDR3: CASSPGTSGRTTDTQYF; DNA: TGTGCCAGCAGCCCAGGGACTAGCGGGAGGACCACAGATACGCAGTATTTT
size: once; D: .; V: TRBV7-2; length: 13; J: TRBJ2-5; CDR3: CASSPAGRETQYF; DNA: TGTGCCAGCAGCCCCGCAGGGCGGGAGACCCAGTACTTC
size: .; D: .; V: TRBV7-3; length: 13; J: TRBJ2-5; CDR3: CASSLTSGETQYF; DNA: TGTGCCAGCAGCTTAACTAGCGGAGAGACCCAGTACTTC
size: .; D: .; V: TRBV6-5; length: 14; J: TRBJ2-3; CDR3: CASRRGKLSDTQYF; DNA: TGTGCCAGCAGGAGGGGGAAATTATCAGATACGCAGTATTTT
size: .; D: .; V: TRBV18; length: 16; J: TRBJ1-2; CDR3: CASSPLKTDSSYGYTF; DNA: TGTGCCAGCTCACCCCTCAAAACGGACAGTTCCTATGGCTACACCTTC
size: .; D: TRBD1; V: TRBV11-2; length: 15; J: TRBJ1-1; CDR3: CASSLRQGENTEAFF; DNA: TGTGCCAGCAGCCTTAGACAGGGGGAGAACACTGAAGCTTTCTTT
size: .; D: .; V: TRBV7-9; length: 14; J: TRBJ2-1; CDR3: CASSWGLGGGEQFF; DNA: TGTGCCAGCAGCTGGGGACTAGGGGGCGGGGAGCAGTTCTTC
size: .; D: .; V: TRBV28; length: 16; J: TRBJ2-5; CDR3: CASTIKRRQYQETQYF; DNA: TGTGCCAGCACCATTAAGCGACGACAGTACCAAGAGACCCAGTACTTC
size: .; D: .; V: TRBV29-1; length: 15; J: TRBJ2-6; CDR3: CSVAHGSSGANVLTF; DNA: TGCAGCGTTGCCCATGGGAGCTCTGGGGCCAACGTCCTGACTTTC
size: .; D: TRBD1; V: TRBV18; length: 17; J: TRBJ2-2; CDR3: CASSPPEGQGNTGELFF; DNA: TGTGCCAGCTCACCCCCCGAGGGACAGGGTAACACCGGGGAGCTGTTTTTT
size: .; D: TRBD1; V: TRBV9; length: 14; J: TRBJ1-4; CDR3: CAIARGATNEKLFF; DNA: TGTGCCATCGCCAGGGGGGCAACTAATGAAAAACTGTTTTTT
size: .; D: .; V: TRBV7-9; length: 15; J: TRBJ1-5; CDR3: CASSKQGNSNQPQHF; DNA: TGTGCCAGCAGCAAACAGGGAAATAGCAATCAGCCCCAGCATTTT
size: .; D: TRBD2; V: TRBV6-1; length: 15; J: TRBJ2-7; CDR3: CASRLGTSGSYEQYF; DNA: TGTGCCAGCAGGCTTGGGACTAGCGGCTCCTACGAGCAGTACTTC
size: .; D: TRBD1; V: TRBV19; length: 14; J: TRBJ2-1; CDR3: CATSPGQGANEQFF; DNA: TGTGCCACAAGTCCGGGACAGGGGGCAAATGAGCAGTTCTTC
size: .; D: .; V: TRBV19; length: 14; J: TRBJ2-1; CDR3: CASSPRPGNNEQFF; DNA: TGTGCCAGTAGTCCAAGACCCGGGAACAATGAGCAGTTCTTC
size: once; D: TRBD1; V: TRBV7-8; length: 15; J: TRBJ1-1; CDR3: CASSTRGLRDTEAFF; DNA: TGTGCCAGCAGCACGAGGGGGCTAAGGGACACTGAAGCTTTCTTT
size: .; D: .; V: TRBV6-1; length: 16; J: TRBJ1-1; CDR3: CASREAGSGVGTEAFF; DNA: TGTGCCAGCAGGGAAGCGGGGTCAGGGGTGGGCACTGAAGCTTTCTTT
size: .; D: .; V: TRBV11-2; length: 15; J: TRBJ2-1; CDR3: CASSLVLRSYNEQFF; DNA: TGTGCCAGCAGCTTAGTCCTTCGCTCCTACAATGAGCAGTTCTTC
size: once; D: .; V: TRBV4-3; length: 15; J: TRBJ2-5; CDR3: CASSRRRARGETQYF; DNA: TGCGCCAGCAGCCGTCGGCGGGCCCGAGGGGAGACCCAGTACTTC
size: .; D: TRBD2; V: TRBV5-4; length: 15; J: TRBJ2-1; CDR3: CASSLTAGGGNEQFF; DNA: TGTGCCAGCAGCTTGACGGCGGGAGGAGGTAATGAGCAGTTCTTC
size: .; D: TRBD2; V: TRBV5-1; length: 14; J: TRBJ2-5; CDR3: CASKGTRGVATQYF; DNA: TGCGCCAGCAAAGGGACTAGGGGGGTGGCGACCCAGTACTTC
size: .; D: TRBD1; V: TRBV5-4; length: 15; J: TRBJ2-1; CDR3: CASSFKQGSYNEQFF; DNA: TGTGCCAGCAGCTTCAAACAGGGGTCCTACAATGAGCAGTTCTTC
size: .; D: TRBD1; V: TRBV6-1; length: 12; J: TRBJ2-7; CDR3: CASSSYRGEQYF; DNA: TGTGCCAGCAGTTCGTACAGGGGAGAGCAGTACTTC